A single sample is the source of the 21 T cell receptor beta chains below, sequenced in a study of blood T cells in healthy people across ages. The authors ran a second PCR of roughly 7 to 11 cycles using a sample-barcoded 5' primer and a J-beta primer mix. MiXCR, run by TCRdb on the 5' RACE reads, gives a single entry per CDR3 protein. The profile shows 980,000 or so distinct CDR3 sequences, around 48% of them singletons. Material for sequencing was blood. The source is a man aged 25 to 40 in good health.

This rearrangement joins TRBV25-1 to TRBJ1-2; D uncertain. V lost 5 bases to trimming and J lost 2 bases, with 12 bases between them. Germline CDR1 MGHDK, CDR2 SYGVNS. The CDR3 consists of 14 residues. The CDR3 coding sequence is TGTGCCAGCAGTAACATAGCGGGGAACTATGGCTACACCTTC. Translated: CASSNIAGNYGYTF.

The chain has TRBV5-4 and TRBJ2-1; TRBD1 aligns across 7 bases. The CDR3 contains 14 residues. Germline lookup yields CDR1 SGHNT and CDR2 YYREEE (reference sequence). Germline trimming cut 4 bases from V and 5 bases from J; bases unmatched to any gene: 6. The CDR3 loop is CASSRPTGDNEQFF. CDR3 coding DNA: TGTGCCAGCAGCCGACCTACAGGGGACAATGAGCAGTTCTTC.

In this sample, this clonotype turned up many times. The chain recombines TRBV27 with TRBJ2-5; 9 positions agree with TRBD1. The CDR3 sequence is 12 residues long. From germline, CDR1 is MNHEY and CDR2 SMNVEV (reference sequence). The trim removed 5 bases at V and 5 bases at J, leaving 0 bases unmatched. CDR3 nucleotide sequence: TGTGCCAGCAGTGACAGGGGGGAGACCCAGTACTTC. Its protein product is CASSDRGETQYF.

The chain links TRBV3-1 to TRBJ2-5; D uncertain. V gave up 1 base and J gave up 2 bases, with 14 bases separating them. This CDR3 has 16 residues. Germline V gene lookup returns CDR1 LGHDT and CDR2 YNNKEL (reference sequence). The CDR3 DNA follows: TGTGCCAGCAGCCAAGGGTCTGCTCCACGGCAAGAGACCCAGTACTTC. Amino acid sequence: CASSQGSAPRQETQYF.

This clonotype showed up just once. The J gene is TRBJ2-4, the V gene TRBV30, with D uncertain. Gene TRBJ2-7 matches the end of the DNA better, so the J call may be wrong. This CDR3 is built from 13 residues. Germline loops: CDR1 GTSNPN, CDR2 SVGIG (reference sequence). The CDR3 DNA is TGTGCCTGGGCTGGAGCCGGAGCCTACGAGCAGTACTTC. Translating gives CAWAGAGAYEQYF.

Only a few counts were recorded for this clonotype. The chain uses TRBV5-5 and TRBJ2-7, with 7 bases identical to TRBD1. The germline V gene has CDR1 SGHKS and CDR2 YYEKEE (reference sequence). The CDR3 is 15 amino acids. Trimming cost V 4 bases and J 0 bases; bases outside gene matches: 7. DNA for the CDR3: TGTGCCAGCAGCCCCGCAGGGACAGACTCCTACGAGCAGTACTTC. It codes for CASSPAGTDSYEQYF.

The chain combines TRBV5-1 with TRBJ2-2; D remains ambiguous. Trimming took 1 base from V and 4 from J, leaving 11 bases between them. This CDR3 comprises 15 residues. Looked up from germline, CDR1 is SGHRS and CDR2 is YFSETQ. CDR3 region: CASSLSQLTTGELFF. CDR3 sequence (DNA): TGCGCCAGCAGCTTGAGTCAGTTGACCACCGGGGAGCTGTTTTTT. Using reference TRBV5-1 and TRBJ2-2 for the parts outside the CDR3, the full variable domain is KAGVTQTPRYLIKTRGQQVTLSCSPISGHRSVSWYQQTPGQGLQFLFEYFSETQRNKGNFPGRFSGRQFSNSRSEMNVSTLELGDSALYLCASSLSQLTTGELFFGEGSRLTVL.

This clonotype was counted only a few times. The chain carries TRBV29-1 and TRBJ1-2; D ambiguous. Between the trimmed V and J ends, which lost 0 bases and 4 bases, there was a span of 9 bases. Looked up from germline, CDR1 is SQVTM and CDR2 is ANQGSEA. The CDR3 contains 13 residues. CDR3 nucleotides: TGCAGCGTTGAAGATAGGGTAGCCTATGGCTACACCTTC. It encodes CSVEDRVAYGYTF.

The chain links TRBV30 to TRBJ1-3; D uncertain. This CDR3 is 15 amino acids long. V dropped 7 bases and J dropped 9 bases, with 25 bases sitting between them. Per germline, CDR1 GTSNPN and CDR2 SVGIG (reference sequence). DNA for the CDR3: TGTGCCTCGCTAGAGAAGGTCTCTCAATGGAGCACCATATATTTT. Its translation: CASLEKVSQWSTIYF.

The chain carries TRBV29-1 and TRBJ2-5; 7 bases match TRBD2. The J call is in doubt because the DNA end fits TRBJ2-1 better. Germline CDR1 and CDR2: SQVTM and ANQGSEA. CDR3 length: 14 residues. The CDR3, as DNA: TGCAGCACCCCGGGGAGGGTACTCCAAGAGACCCAGTTCTTC. Protein product: CSTPGRVLQETQFF.

The table lists this clonotype with many counts. A much larger clone lies one base from this, so it may be a read error. V and J are TRBV29-1 and TRBJ2-5; D is perhaps TRBD1 (6 bases). The DNA end lines up better with TRBJ2-7; the J call may be wrong. This CDR3 has 12 residues. In germline, CDR1 is SQVTM, CDR2 ANQGSEA. CDR3 bases: TGCAGCGTTGTGGGGGCGGCAGCCGAGCAGTACTTC. The encoded protein is CSVVGAAAEQYF.

This chain joins TRBV7-9 and TRBJ1-2, with a possible D match to TRBD1 (5 bases). With 0 bases removed from V and 7 bases from J, the gap between germline ends came to 15 bases. The CDR3 contains 15 residues. Per the germline V gene, CDR1 is SEHNR and CDR2 is FQNEAQ (reference sequence). The CDR3 protein is CASSLAGGDSGGYTF. As DNA, the CDR3 is TGTGCCAGCAGCTTAGCGGGGGGGGACTCAGGTGGCTACACCTTC.

The chain uses TRBV2 and TRBJ1-4; D is possibly TRBD1 (5 bases). CDR1 and CDR2 (germline): SNHLY, FYNNEI. The CDR3 has 14 amino acids. V was cut by 10 bases and J by 2 bases, with 14 bases left in between. CDR3 DNA: TGTGCCATTCTACCGGGACTTACTAATGAAAAACTGTTTTTT. Its translation: CAILPGLTNEKLFF.

The chain links TRBV9 to TRBJ2-5, with D perhaps matching TRBD1 (6 bases). The V end lost 0 bases, the J end lost 1 base, and 13 bases lay between the germline ends. CDR1 SGDLS and CDR2 YYNGEE come from the germline V gene. The CDR3 has 16 amino acids. The CDR3 region is CASSVGWRTVQETQYF. For the CDR3, the DNA is TGTGCCAGCAGCGTAGGGTGGCGGACAGTCCAAGAGACCCAGTACTTC.

This clonotype has just a few counts. The chain combines TRBV29-1 with TRBJ1-2; tentative D call: TRBD1 (5 bases). V shed 4 bases and J shed 4 bases, with 13 bases lying between them. CDR1 and CDR2 from the germline V gene are SQVTM and ANQGSEA. This CDR3 spans 13 amino acids. In DNA, the CDR3 is TGCAGCGTTGGGGCAGGGTATCCCTATGGCTACACCTTC. This sequence encodes CSVGAGYPYGYTF. Full variable domain (rest looked up from reference TRBV29-1 and TRBJ1-2): SAVISQKPSRDICQRGTSLTIQCQVDSQVTMMFWYRQQPGQSLTLIATANQGSEATYESGFVIDKFPISRPNLTFSTLTVSNMSPEDSSIYLCSVGAGYPYGYTFGSGTRLTVV.

This clonotype has more than one count but fewer than ten. The rearrangement uses TRBV4-1 and TRBJ1-3; D possibly corresponds to TRBD1 (6 bases). The CDR3 length is 16 residues. Looked up from germline, CDR1 is MGHRA and CDR2 is YSYEKL. With 2 bases removed from V and 3 bases from J, the gap between germline ends came to 14 bases. The CDR3 region is CASSQSHRDFGNTIYF. CDR3 DNA sequence: TGCGCCAGCAGCCAAAGTCACAGGGATTTTGGAAACACCATATATTTT.

With respect to this clonotype: At one end, the junction sequence differs from germline, possibly due to a read error. The CDR3 coding sequence is TGCGGTGCTAGCGAAATAGCGGGGGGGAGCACAGATACGCAGTATTTT. This translates into CGASEIAGGSTDTQYF. The rearrangement joins TRBV20-1 to TRBJ2-3; the match to TRBD2 covers 11 bases. This CDR3 contains 16 residues. The germline CDR1 and CDR2 sequences are DFQATT and SNEGSKA (reference sequence).

This clonotype appeared many times. The chain has TRBV4-2 and TRBJ2-1; tentative D call: TRBD2 (6 bases). V was pared by 0 bases and J by 4 bases, with 16 bases between. CDR1 is LGHNA and CDR2 is YNFKEQ in the germline V gene. The CDR3 spans 17 residues. The CDR3 DNA follows: TGTGCCAGCAGCCAAGAATTGGGGCTAGCGACGTACAATGAGCAGTTCTTC. Protein product: CASSQELGLATYNEQFF.

The chain joins TRBV7-3 to TRBJ1-5; D is possibly TRBD1 (5 bases). V lost 2 bases to trimming and J lost 3 bases, with 17 bases between them. Germline values: CDR1 SGHTA, CDR2 FQGTGA. The CDR3 covers 17 residues. CDR3 coding DNA: TGTGCCAGCAGCTTAGGGACGAGCGGGGGGTACAATCAGCCCCAGCATTTT. As protein: CASSLGTSGGYNQPQHF.

The rearrangement uses TRBV30 and TRBJ1-6, with D perhaps TRBD1 (5 bases). The CDR3 runs to 15 residues. Germline CDR1 is GTSNPN and CDR2 is SVGIG (reference sequence). The V end was cut by 0 bases, the J end by 7 bases, with 13 bases between. The CDR3 DNA reads as TGTGCCTGGAGTGTAGTCGCAGGGATAAATTCACCCCTCCACTTT. The encoded protein is CAWSVVAGINSPLHF.

This clonotype has more than one count but fewer than ten. This rearrangement joins TRBV11-1 to TRBJ2-4, with 10 bases identical to TRBD1. The germline CDR1 and CDR2 sequences are SGHAT and FQDESV (reference sequence). The CDR3 totals 19 residues. The V gene end was trimmed by 5 bases and the J gene end by 0 bases; junction bases not matched to a gene: 13. The CDR3 reads CASSLRGTGESLAKNIQYF. DNA of the CDR3: TGTGCCAGCAGCCTACGTGGGACAGGGGAGTCCCTAGCCAAAAACATTCAGTACTTC.